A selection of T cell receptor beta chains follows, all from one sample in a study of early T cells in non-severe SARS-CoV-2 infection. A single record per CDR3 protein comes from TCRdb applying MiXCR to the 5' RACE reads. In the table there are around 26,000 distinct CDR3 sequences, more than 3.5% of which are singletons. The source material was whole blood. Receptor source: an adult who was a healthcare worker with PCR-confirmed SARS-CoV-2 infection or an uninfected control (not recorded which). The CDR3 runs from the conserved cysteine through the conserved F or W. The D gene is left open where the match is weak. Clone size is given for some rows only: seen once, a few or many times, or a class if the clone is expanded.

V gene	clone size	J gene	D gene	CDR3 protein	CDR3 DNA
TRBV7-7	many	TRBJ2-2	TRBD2	CASSRAGGIDTGELFF	TGTGCTAGCAGCCGAGCGGGAGGAATTGACACCGGGGAGCTGTTTTTT
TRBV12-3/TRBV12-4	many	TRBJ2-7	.	CASSLAGSTYEQYF	TGTGCCAGCAGTTTAGCCGGGTCAACCTACGAGCAGTACTTC
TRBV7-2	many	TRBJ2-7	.	CASSPSYEQYF	TGTGCCAGCAGCCCATCCTACGAGCAGTACTTC
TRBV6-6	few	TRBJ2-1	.	CASSYSLGDNEQFF	TGTGCCAGCAGTTACTCTTTGGGGGACAATGAGCAGTTCTTC
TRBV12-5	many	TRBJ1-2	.	CASGVWGYGYTF	TGTGCTAGTGGTGTCTGGGGGTATGGCTACACCTTC
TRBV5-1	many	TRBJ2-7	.	CASSNRDPPYEQYF	TGCGCCAGCAGCAACCGGGACCCACCCTACGAGCAGTACTTC
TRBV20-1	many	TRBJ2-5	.	CSATGNQETQYF	TGCAGTGCTACCGGAAACCAAGAGACCCAGTACTTC
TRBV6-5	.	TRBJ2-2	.	CATTNTGELFF	TGTGCCACAACGAACACCGGGGAGCTGTTTTTT
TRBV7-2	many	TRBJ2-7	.	CASSLARRGYEQYF	TGTGCCAGCAGCTTAGCGCGGCGAGGCTACGAGCAGTACTTC
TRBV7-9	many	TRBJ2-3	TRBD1	CASSHGQGDADTQYF	TGTGCCAGCAGCCACGGACAGGGGGATGCGGATACGCAGTATTTT
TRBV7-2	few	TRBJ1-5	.	CASSLKADNQPQHF	TGTGCCAGCAGCTTAAAGGCGGACAATCAGCCCCAGCATTTT
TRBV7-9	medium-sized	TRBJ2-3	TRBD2	CASSLALAGDRTQYF	TGTGCCAGCAGCTTAGCCCTAGCGGGAGATCGGACGCAGTATTTT
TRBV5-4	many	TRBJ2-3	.	CASSWEQPTDTQYF	TGTGCCAGCAGCTGGGAGCAACCCACAGATACGCAGTATTTT
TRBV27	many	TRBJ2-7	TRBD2	CASTSLAGKYYEQYF	TGTGCCAGCACATCACTAGCGGGTAAATACTACGAGCAGTACTTC
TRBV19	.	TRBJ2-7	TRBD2	CASSSLTSGSNEQYF	TGTGCCAGTAGTTCTTTGACTAGCGGGAGCAACGAGCAGTACTTC
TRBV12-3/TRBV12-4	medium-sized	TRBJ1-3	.	CASSELDTIYF	TGTGCCAGCAGCGAATTAGACACCATATATTTT
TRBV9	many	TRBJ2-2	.	CASSVVERPVELFF	TGTGCCAGCAGCGTAGTTGAGCGGCCGGTGGAGCTGTTTTTT
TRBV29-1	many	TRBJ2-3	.	CSVESSGRTDTQYF	TGCAGCGTTGAATCCAGCGGACGCACAGATACGCAGTATTTT
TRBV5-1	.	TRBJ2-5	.	CASSPDGYPSQETQYF	TGCGCCAGCAGCCCCGACGGATATCCTTCGCAAGAGACCCAGTACTTC
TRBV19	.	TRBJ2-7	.	CASSIESQEIFFSYEQYF	TGTGCCAGTAGTATAGAATCTCAAGAGATTTTCTTCTCCTACGAGCAGTACTTC
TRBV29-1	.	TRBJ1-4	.	CSVSGTSNEKLFF	TGCAGCGTTTCGGGGACCTCTAATGAAAAACTGTTTTTT
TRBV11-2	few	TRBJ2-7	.	CASSSYEQYF	TGTGCCAGCAGCTCCTACGAGCAGTACTTC
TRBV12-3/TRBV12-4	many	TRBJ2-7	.	CASSLRFSDRTYEQYF	TGTGCCAGCAGTTTAAGGTTCAGTGACAGAACCTACGAGCAGTACTTC
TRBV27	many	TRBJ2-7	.	CASSLIGAGAEQYF	TGTGCCAGCAGTTTAATCGGGGCGGGCGCGGAGCAGTACTTC
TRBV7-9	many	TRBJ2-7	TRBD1	CASTLTGTGAYEQYF	TGTGCCAGCACCTTAACCGGGACAGGGGCCTACGAGCAGTACTTC
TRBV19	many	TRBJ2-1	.	CASFTPPGEQFF	TGTGCCAGTTTTACACCCCCGGGTGAGCAGTTCTTC
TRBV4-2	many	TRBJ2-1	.	CASSQAGPTTEQFF	TGTGCCAGCAGCCAAGCCGGGCCCACTACTGAGCAGTTCTTC
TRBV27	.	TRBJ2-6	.	CASRNTGTGANVLTF	TGTGCCAGCAGGAATACAGGGACTGGGGCCAACGTCCTGACTTTC
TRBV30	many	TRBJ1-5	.	CAWSVRRYQPQHF	TGTGCCTGGAGTGTAAGACGATATCAGCCCCAGCATTTT
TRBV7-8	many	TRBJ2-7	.	CASSLEAGDHYEQYF	TGTGCCAGCAGCTTAGAGGCAGGGGATCATTACGAGCAGTACTTC
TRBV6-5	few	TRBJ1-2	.	CASSYSFRYSSYGYTF	TGTGCCAGCAGTTACTCGTTCCGGTACAGTTCCTATGGCTACACCTTC
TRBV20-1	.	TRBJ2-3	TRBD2	CSAPLGLAGATDTQYF	TGCAGTGCTCCCCTTGGACTAGCGGGAGCAACAGATACGCAGTATTTT
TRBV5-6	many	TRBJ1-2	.	CASSSSMGSDGYTF	TGTGCCAGCAGCTCGTCGATGGGAAGTGATGGCTACACCTTC
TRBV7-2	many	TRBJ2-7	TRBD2	CASSLGAGTSGRYEQYF	TGTGCCAGCAGCTTAGGTGCCGGGACTAGCGGGAGATACGAGCAGTACTTC
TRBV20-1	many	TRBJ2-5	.	CSARADMRETQYF	TGCAGTGCTAGAGCAGACATGCGGGAGACCCAGTACTTC
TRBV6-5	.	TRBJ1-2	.	CASGETETNYGYTF	TGTGCCAGCGGAGAAACAGAAACTAACTATGGCTACACCTTC
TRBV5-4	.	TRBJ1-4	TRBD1	CASSSPQGGNEKLFF	TGTGCCAGCAGCTCCCCACAGGGGGGCAATGAAAAACTGTTTTTT
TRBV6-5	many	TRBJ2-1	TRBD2	CASSYSTGLYNEQFF	TGTGCCAGCAGTTACTCAACGGGACTATACAATGAGCAGTTCTTC
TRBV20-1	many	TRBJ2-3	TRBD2	CSARTGTTADTQYF	TGCAGTGCTAGGACCGGGACTACCGCAGATACGCAGTATTTT
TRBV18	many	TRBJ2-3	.	CASSPPNRETDTQYF	TGTGCCAGCTCACCACCGAACAGGGAAACAGATACGCAGTATTTT
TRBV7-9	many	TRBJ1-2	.	CASIRPGGYGYTF	TGTGCCAGCATCCGTCCCGGGGGCTATGGCTACACCTTC
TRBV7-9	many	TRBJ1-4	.	CASGEEKLFF	TGTGCCAGCGGGGAGGAAAAACTGTTTTTT
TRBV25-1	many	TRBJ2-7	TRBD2	CASMSGSNYEQYF	TGTGCCAGTATGAGCGGGAGTAACTACGAGCAGTACTTC
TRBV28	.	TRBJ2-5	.	CASTGLGGAQETQYF	TGTGCCAGCACCGGACTTGGGGGGGCACAAGAGACCCAGTACTTC
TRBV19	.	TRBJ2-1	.	CASSIFGNEQFF	TGTGCCAGTAGTATATTTGGCAATGAGCAGTTCTTC
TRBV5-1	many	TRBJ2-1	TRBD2	CASSAGSGIYNEQFF	TGCGCCAGCAGCGCCGGTAGCGGGATATACAATGAGCAGTTCTTC
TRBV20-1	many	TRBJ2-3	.	CSKASGTDTQYF	TGCAGTAAGGCTAGCGGCACAGATACGCAGTATTTT
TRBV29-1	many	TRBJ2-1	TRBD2	CSVRGTSGSSYNEQFF	TGCAGCGTCCGCGGGACTAGCGGGAGCTCCTACAATGAGCAGTTCTTC
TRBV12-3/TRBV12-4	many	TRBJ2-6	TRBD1	CASSLAGQGSSGANVLTF	TGTGCCAGCAGTTTAGCGGGACAGGGATCCTCTGGGGCCAACGTCCTGACTTTC
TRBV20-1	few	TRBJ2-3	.	CSAGVRDLTDTQYF	TGCAGTGCCGGGGTCAGGGACCTCACAGATACGCAGTATTTT
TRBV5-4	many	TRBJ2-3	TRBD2	CASSLLAGSDTQYF	TGTGCCAGCAGCTTACTAGCGGGATCAGATACGCAGTATTTT
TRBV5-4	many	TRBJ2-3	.	CASSLPGSSTDTQYF	TGTGCCAGCAGCTTGCCCGGGAGTAGCACAGATACGCAGTATTTT
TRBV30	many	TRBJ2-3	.	CAWTPGVTSTDTQYF	TGTGCCTGGACCCCAGGAGTTACTAGCACAGATACGCAGTATTTT
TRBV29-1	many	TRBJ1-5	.	CSAQWGGGNQPQHF	TGCAGCGCCCAGTGGGGCGGCGGCAATCAGCCCCAGCATTTT
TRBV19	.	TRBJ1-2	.	CASSIDLQTGTTYGYTF	TGTGCCAGTAGTATAGATCTCCAAACCGGGACAACATATGGCTACACCTTC